Listed below are T cell receptor beta chains from one sample, sequenced in a study of T cell responses to AZD1222 COVID-19 vaccine. Only in-frame clones appear in the TCRdb table, and some are missing; sequencing was by immunoSEQ multiplex PCR. The sample has about 140,000 clones, 70% to 90% seen once; the top ten hold just under 3%. The sequencing here drew on peripheral blood, taken on day 0 of AZD1222 vaccination. Every receptor here comes from an adult in good health. CDR3s include the opening cysteine and the closing phenylalanine or tryptophan. Each record gives: J gene, V gene, clone size, D gene, CDR3 DNA, CDR3 protein. The D gene is left open where the match is weak. The size of a clone is reported for some rows only, either as once, few or many, or as a class for expanded clones.

j_gene: TRBJ2-7; v_gene: TRBV4-1; abundance: once; d_gene: .; CDR3nt: TGCGCCAGCAGCCAAGATTCAGGGGCAATCTCCTACGAGCAGTACTTC; CDR3aa: CASSQDSGAISYEQYF
j_gene: TRBJ1-1; v_gene: TRBV29-1; abundance: .; d_gene: .; CDR3nt: TGCAGCGTGCCTGACAGGCTCCACACTGAAGCTTTCTTT; CDR3aa: CSVPDRLHTEAFF
j_gene: TRBJ2-3; v_gene: TRBV4-3; abundance: few; d_gene: .; CDR3nt: TGCGCCAGCAGCCAAGGAGTTCTAGCAGATACGCAGTATTTT; CDR3aa: CASSQGVLADTQYF
j_gene: TRBJ2-7; v_gene: TRBV19; abundance: .; d_gene: .; CDR3nt: TGTGCCAGTAGTATAGATCTTCTAGCCGCGCAGTACTTC; CDR3aa: CASSIDLLAAQYF
j_gene: TRBJ1-4; v_gene: TRBV7-2; abundance: few; d_gene: .; CDR3nt: TGTGCCAGCAGCCCTCGGGCCCTCCTGGGGGAAAAACTGTTTTTT; CDR3aa: CASSPRALLGEKLFF
j_gene: TRBJ2-1; v_gene: TRBV11-2; abundance: .; d_gene: TRBD2; CDR3nt: TGTGCCAGCAGCGGTATAGCGGGAAGAAATGAGCAGTTCTTC; CDR3aa: CASSGIAGRNEQFF
j_gene: TRBJ2-5; v_gene: TRBV5-1; abundance: .; d_gene: TRBD1; CDR3nt: TGCGCCAGCAGCTTGAACAGGGGGCGTAGAGAGACCCAGTACTTC; CDR3aa: CASSLNRGRRETQYF
j_gene: TRBJ2-3; v_gene: TRBV30; abundance: .; d_gene: .; CDR3nt: TGTGCCTGGAGCAGGCGAAGCACAGATACGCAGTATTTT; CDR3aa: CAWSRRSTDTQYF
j_gene: TRBJ2-1; v_gene: TRBV11-3; abundance: .; d_gene: TRBD2; CDR3nt: TGTGCCAGCAGCTTGGGGGGAGGGCCCCCCTACAATGAGCAGTTCTTC; CDR3aa: CASSLGGGPPYNEQFF
j_gene: TRBJ1-1; v_gene: TRBV28; abundance: .; d_gene: .; CDR3nt: TGTGCCAGCAGAACAGGGAATCCTGAAGCTTTCTTT; CDR3aa: CASRTGNPEAFF
j_gene: TRBJ2-7; v_gene: TRBV18; abundance: .; d_gene: .; CDR3nt: TGTGCCAGCTCACCTACCCCCCTCCCTACCTACGAGCAGTACTTC; CDR3aa: CASSPTPLPTYEQYF
j_gene: TRBJ2-6; v_gene: TRBV18; abundance: .; d_gene: TRBD1; CDR3nt: TGTGCCAGCTCAGAGTGGACAGGGGCGTCTGGGGCCAACGTCCTGACTTTC; CDR3aa: CASSEWTGASGANVLTF
j_gene: TRBJ1-3; v_gene: TRBV6-4; abundance: .; d_gene: TRBD1; CDR3nt: TGTGCCAGCAGTGACTCGGGACAGGGTGTTTTAGGTGGAAACACCATATATTTT; CDR3aa: CASSDSGQGVLGGNTIYF
j_gene: TRBJ2-1; v_gene: TRBV28; abundance: once; d_gene: TRBD2; CDR3nt: TGTGCCAGCAGTTTGGGATTAGCGGGAGATGAGCAGTTCTTC; CDR3aa: CASSLGLAGDEQFF
j_gene: TRBJ1-1; v_gene: TRBV7-9; abundance: .; d_gene: .; CDR3nt: TGTGCCAGCAGCTTAGGGGGGCCAGAGACTGAAGCTTTCTTT; CDR3aa: CASSLGGPETEAFF
j_gene: TRBJ2-7; v_gene: TRBV11-2; abundance: .; d_gene: TRBD2; CDR3nt: TGTGCCAGCAGCCTAACTAGCGGGGGGGGTAGCTCCTACGAGCAGTACTTC; CDR3aa: CASSLTSGGGSSYEQYF
j_gene: TRBJ1-5; v_gene: TRBV7-2; abundance: .; d_gene: .; CDR3nt: TGTGCCAGCAGCTTAGAAATTGGTCAGCCCCAGCATTTT; CDR3aa: CASSLEIGQPQHF
j_gene: TRBJ1-6; v_gene: TRBV4-1; abundance: .; d_gene: .; CDR3nt: TGCGCCAGCAGCCAAGTGGGTAGGAATTCACCCCTCCACTTT; CDR3aa: CASSQVGRNSPLHF
j_gene: TRBJ2-7; v_gene: TRBV7-9; abundance: .; d_gene: .; CDR3nt: TGTGCCAGCAGCTTAGTTAACTCCTACGAGCAGTACTTC; CDR3aa: CASSLVNSYEQYF
j_gene: TRBJ1-1; v_gene: TRBV11-2; abundance: few; d_gene: TRBD1; CDR3nt: TGTGCCAGCAGTCAGGACAGGGGTGGTACTGAAGCTTTCTTT; CDR3aa: CASSQDRGGTEAFF
j_gene: TRBJ2-1; v_gene: TRBV5-1; abundance: .; d_gene: .; CDR3nt: TGCGCCAGCAGCTTGGGCGACGGGCGGGAACACAATGAGCAGTTCTTC; CDR3aa: CASSLGDGREHNEQFF
j_gene: TRBJ1-2; v_gene: TRBV7-2; abundance: .; d_gene: TRBD1; CDR3nt: TGTGCCAGCAGCTTAGCGGCGGACAGGGTAAACTATGGCTACACCTTC; CDR3aa: CASSLAADRVNYGYTF
j_gene: TRBJ2-3; v_gene: TRBV7-2; abundance: .; d_gene: TRBD2; CDR3nt: TGTGCCAGCAGCTTAGGTGGTAGCGGGGGTAATACGCAGTATTTT; CDR3aa: CASSLGGSGGNTQYF
j_gene: TRBJ1-2; v_gene: TRBV3-1/TRBV3-2; abundance: .; d_gene: .; CDR3nt: TGTGCCAGCAGTCCCCGGAGAAACTCAAACTATGGCTACACCTTC; CDR3aa: CASSPRRNSNYGYTF
j_gene: TRBJ2-1; v_gene: TRBV3-1/TRBV3-2; abundance: .; d_gene: TRBD2; CDR3nt: TGTGCCAGCAGCCGGGGTAGCGGGGGCTCCTACAATGAGCAGTTCTTC; CDR3aa: CASSRGSGGSYNEQFF
j_gene: TRBJ1-2; v_gene: TRBV2; abundance: .; d_gene: .; CDR3nt: TGTGCCAGCAGCCGGGACTCGGGCGCCTATGGCTACACCTTC; CDR3aa: CASSRDSGAYGYTF
j_gene: TRBJ1-6; v_gene: TRBV6-5; abundance: .; d_gene: .; CDR3nt: TGTGCCAGCAGTAACTCACCAGGGGTTTCACCCCTCCACTTT; CDR3aa: CASSNSPGVSPLHF
j_gene: TRBJ1-1; v_gene: TRBV2; abundance: .; d_gene: .; CDR3nt: TGTGCCAGCAGTGAAGAAGGGATGGGAAACACTGAAGCTTTCTTT; CDR3aa: CASSEEGMGNTEAFF
j_gene: TRBJ2-3; v_gene: TRBV7-2; abundance: .; d_gene: .; CDR3nt: TGTGCCAGCAGCTTACAGTTCTGGACTGTCCCAGGAGCAGATACGCAGTATTTT; CDR3aa: CASSLQFWTVPGADTQYF
j_gene: TRBJ1-5; v_gene: TRBV28; abundance: .; d_gene: TRBD1; CDR3nt: TGTGCCAGCAGCGGGGGGACAGGGGTTCAGCCCCAGCATTTT; CDR3aa: CASSGGTGVQPQHF
j_gene: TRBJ1-1; v_gene: TRBV4-3; abundance: .; d_gene: TRBD1; CDR3nt: TGCGCCAGCAGCGGGAAGACAGGGGCGGGTGGAATGAACACTGAAGCTTTCTTT; CDR3aa: CASSGKTGAGGMNTEAFF
j_gene: TRBJ2-7; v_gene: TRBV7-3; abundance: few; d_gene: .; CDR3nt: TGTGCCAGCAGCTTAAACCCCCACCAGGGGGGTACGACCTACGAGCAGTACTTC; CDR3aa: CASSLNPHQGGTTYEQYF
j_gene: TRBJ2-3; v_gene: TRBV7-9; abundance: .; d_gene: TRBD1; CDR3nt: TGTGCCAGCAGCTTAGTTGACAGGGGCACAGATACGCAGTATTTT; CDR3aa: CASSLVDRGTDTQYF
j_gene: TRBJ1-2; v_gene: TRBV7-9; abundance: .; d_gene: .; CDR3nt: TGTGCCAGCAGAGGAGGTGACCTCTTTGAGGAAGGCTACACCTTC; CDR3aa: CASRGGDLFEEGYTF
j_gene: TRBJ2-1; v_gene: TRBV6-2/TRBV6-3; abundance: .; d_gene: .; CDR3nt: TGTGCCAGCAGGCCTCTCTCTAGCTCCTACAATGAGCAGTTCTTC; CDR3aa: CASRPLSSSYNEQFF
j_gene: TRBJ2-4; v_gene: TRBV4-1; abundance: .; d_gene: TRBD2; CDR3nt: TGCGCCAGCAGCCAAACTAGCGGTCTCCTCATTCAGTACTTC; CDR3aa: CASSQTSGLLIQYF
j_gene: TRBJ2-2; v_gene: TRBV24-1; abundance: .; d_gene: .; CDR3nt: TGTGCCACCAGTGATTTCGGGCAGGGGTCCCAGAACACCGGGGAGCTGTTTTTT; CDR3aa: CATSDFGQGSQNTGELFF
j_gene: TRBJ1-2; v_gene: TRBV9; abundance: once; d_gene: .; CDR3nt: TGTGCCAGCAGCGGAAAGATGTGGGGCAACTATGGCTACACCTTC; CDR3aa: CASSGKMWGNYGYTF
j_gene: TRBJ2-2; v_gene: TRBV28; abundance: .; d_gene: .; CDR3nt: TGTGCCAGCAGTCTCTCCCCCGGGGAGCTGTTTTTT; CDR3aa: CASSLSPGELFF
j_gene: TRBJ1-2; v_gene: TRBV11-2; abundance: .; d_gene: .; CDR3nt: TGTGCCAGCAGCAGAATACAGGGCCCGGACTATGGCTACACCTTC; CDR3aa: CASSRIQGPDYGYTF
j_gene: TRBJ2-5; v_gene: TRBV30; abundance: once; d_gene: .; CDR3nt: TGTGCCTGGAGTCCCGGGGGCAGGAAGACCCAGTACTTC; CDR3aa: CAWSPGGRKTQYF
j_gene: TRBJ2-1; v_gene: TRBV6-5; abundance: once; d_gene: .; CDR3nt: TGTGCCAGCAGTTACAATGCGAACAATGAGCAGTTCTTC; CDR3aa: CASSYNANNEQFF
j_gene: TRBJ2-3; v_gene: TRBV18; abundance: .; d_gene: TRBD2; CDR3nt: TGTGCCAGCTCCCTACTAGCGGGGGCACCAGATACGCAGTATTTT; CDR3aa: CASSLLAGAPDTQYF
j_gene: TRBJ2-7; v_gene: TRBV5-6; abundance: .; d_gene: TRBD2; CDR3nt: TGTGCCAGCAGCCGCAGACTAGCGGGAGTATACGAGCAGTACTTC; CDR3aa: CASSRRLAGVYEQYF
j_gene: TRBJ1-3; v_gene: TRBV13; abundance: .; d_gene: .; CDR3nt: TGTGCCAGCAGCTCAGGGGCCCAGTCTGGAAACACCATATATTTT; CDR3aa: CASSSGAQSGNTIYF